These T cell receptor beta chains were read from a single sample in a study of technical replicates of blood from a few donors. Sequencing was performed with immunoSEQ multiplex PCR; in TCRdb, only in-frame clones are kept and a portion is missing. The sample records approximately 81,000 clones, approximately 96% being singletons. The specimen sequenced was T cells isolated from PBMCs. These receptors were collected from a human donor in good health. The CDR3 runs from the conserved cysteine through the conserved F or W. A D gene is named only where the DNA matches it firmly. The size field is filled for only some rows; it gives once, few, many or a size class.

CDR3 protein: CATRGYEQYF
CDR3 DNA: TGTGCCACTAGGGGATACGAGCAGTACTTC
V gene: TRBV7-9
clone size: NA
J gene: TRBJ2-7
D gene: NA

CDR3 protein: CASSLGLSYEQYF
CDR3 DNA: TGTGCCAGCAGTTTAGGGCTCTCCTACGAGCAGTACTTC
V gene: TRBV27
clone size: NA
J gene: TRBJ2-7
D gene: NA

CDR3 protein: CASRPGTGNRQPQHF
CDR3 DNA: TGTGCCAGCAGACCTGGGACAGGGAACCGTCAGCCCCAGCATTTT
V gene: TRBV2
clone size: NA
J gene: TRBJ1-5
D gene: TRBD1

CDR3 protein: CAISDISRDSSGNTIYF
CDR3 DNA: TGTGCCATCAGTGACATCTCCCGGGACAGCTCTGGAAACACCATATATTTT
V gene: TRBV10-3
clone size: NA
J gene: TRBJ1-3
D gene: TRBD1

CDR3 protein: CASRYRQGNQPQHF
CDR3 DNA: TGTGCCAGCAGGTACAGACAGGGGAATCAGCCCCAGCATTTT
V gene: TRBV6-1
clone size: NA
J gene: TRBJ1-5
D gene: TRBD1

CDR3 protein: CASSFGLGGSRQPQHF
CDR3 DNA: TGTGCCAGCAGTTTTGGATTAGGAGGTTCTCGACAGCCCCAGCATTTT
V gene: TRBV28
clone size: NA
J gene: TRBJ1-5
D gene: NA

CDR3 protein: CASSHGQGIDPFF
CDR3 DNA: TGCGCCAGCAGCCACGGACAGGGGATAGATCCGTTCTTC
V gene: TRBV5-1
clone size: NA
J gene: TRBJ2-1
D gene: TRBD1

CDR3 protein: CASSDGTDEQYF
CDR3 DNA: TGTGCCAGCAGCGACGGGACAGATGAGCAGTACTTC
V gene: TRBV9
clone size: NA
J gene: TRBJ2-7
D gene: TRBD1

CDR3 protein: CASASDGVNEQFF
CDR3 DNA: TGTGCCAGCGCTAGCGACGGGGTTAATGAGCAGTTCTTC
V gene: TRBV25-1
clone size: NA
J gene: TRBJ2-1
D gene: NA

CDR3 protein: CASSEVVRTGLSYEQYF
CDR3 DNA: TGTGCCAGCAGTGAAGTAGTAAGGACAGGGCTCTCCTACGAGCAGTACTTC
V gene: TRBV6-4
clone size: NA
J gene: TRBJ2-7
D gene: TRBD1

CDR3 protein: CASSLKENDNQPQHF
CDR3 DNA: TGTGCCAGCAGCCTCAAGGAGAACGATAATCAGCCCCAGCATTTT
V gene: TRBV7-8
clone size: NA
J gene: TRBJ1-5
D gene: NA

CDR3 protein: CASSQQTGQRVYEQYF
CDR3 DNA: TGTGCCAGCAGTCAACAGACGGGCCAGCGGGTTTACGAGCAGTACTTC
V gene: TRBV28
clone size: NA
J gene: TRBJ2-7
D gene: NA

CDR3 protein: CASRDRVTEAFF
CDR3 DNA: TGTGCCAGCAGAGACAGGGTCACTGAAGCTTTCTTT
V gene: TRBV7-9
clone size: NA
J gene: TRBJ1-1
D gene: TRBD1

CDR3 protein: CASSLLGIHSYEQYF
CDR3 DNA: TGTGCCAGCAGTTTATTGGGCATCCATTCCTACGAGCAGTACTTC
V gene: TRBV28
clone size: NA
J gene: TRBJ2-7
D gene: NA

CDR3 protein: CASSSLGQEDNEQFF
CDR3 DNA: TGTGCCAGCAGTTCGCTTGGACAGGAAGACAATGAGCAGTTCTTC
V gene: TRBV28
clone size: NA
J gene: TRBJ2-1
D gene: TRBD1

CDR3 protein: CASSVGKGGRGTYEQYF
CDR3 DNA: TGTGCCAGCAGCGTAGGGAAGGGCGGGCGGGGGACCTACGAGCAGTACTTC
V gene: TRBV9
clone size: NA
J gene: TRBJ2-7
D gene: TRBD2

CDR3 protein: CASSIDTGAARGYTF
CDR3 DNA: TGTGCCAGTAGTATAGATACAGGGGCCGCTCGAGGCTACACCTTC
V gene: TRBV19
clone size: once
J gene: TRBJ1-2
D gene: TRBD1

CDR3 protein: CASSLGPPGRDEQYF
CDR3 DNA: TGTGCCAGCAGCTTAGGCCCCCCAGGGCGCGACGAGCAGTACTTC
V gene: TRBV7-2
clone size: NA
J gene: TRBJ2-7
D gene: NA

CDR3 protein: CASSLGDGNTIYF
CDR3 DNA: TGCGCCAGCAGCCTAGGGGATGGAAACACCATATATTTT
V gene: TRBV5-1
clone size: NA
J gene: TRBJ1-3
D gene: NA

CDR3 protein: CASSVDVRMVNEQFF
CDR3 DNA: TGTGCCAGCAGCGTAGACGTTAGAATGGTCAATGAGCAGTTCTTC
V gene: TRBV9
clone size: NA
J gene: TRBJ2-1
D gene: NA

CDR3 protein: CASSLAGGNTGELFF
CDR3 DNA: TGTGCCAGCAGTCTAGCGGGAGGGAACACCGGGGAGCTGTTTTTT
V gene: TRBV11-2
clone size: NA
J gene: TRBJ2-2
D gene: TRBD2

CDR3 protein: CASSNRNLVYNEQFF
CDR3 DNA: TGTGCCAGCAGTAACAGGAATCTCGTATACAATGAGCAGTTCTTC
V gene: TRBV28
clone size: NA
J gene: TRBJ2-1
D gene: NA

CDR3 protein: CASSYLGQGTGELFF
CDR3 DNA: TGTGCCAGCAGTTACTTGGGACAGGGGACCGGGGAGCTGTTTTTT
V gene: TRBV6-5
clone size: NA
J gene: TRBJ2-2
D gene: TRBD1

CDR3 protein: CASTYLIADSDPYEQYF
CDR3 DNA: TGTGCCAGCACTTATTTAATTGCGGACTCCGACCCCTACGAGCAGTACTTC
V gene: TRBV2
clone size: once
J gene: TRBJ2-7
D gene: NA

CDR3 protein: CASSLGNSYYGYTF
CDR3 DNA: TGTGCCAGCAGCTTAGGTAACAGCTACTATGGCTACACCTTC
V gene: TRBV7-2
clone size: NA
J gene: TRBJ1-2
D gene: NA

CDR3 protein: CASNLGKGLGAFF
CDR3 DNA: TGTGCCAGTAATCTCGGAAAGGGACTGGGAGCTTTCTTT
V gene: TRBV19
clone size: NA
J gene: TRBJ1-1
D gene: NA

CDR3 protein: CASSVSGEDTQYF
CDR3 DNA: TGTGCCAGCAGTGTTAGCGGGGAGGATACGCAGTATTTT
V gene: TRBV7-3
clone size: once
J gene: TRBJ2-3
D gene: TRBD2

CDR3 protein: CASSPTTGGGTEAFF
CDR3 DNA: TGCGCCAGCAGCCCAACTACAGGGGGCGGCACTGAAGCTTTCTTT
V gene: TRBV5-1
clone size: NA
J gene: TRBJ1-1
D gene: TRBD1

CDR3 protein: CASRTLAGDSYEQYF
CDR3 DNA: TGTGCCAGCAGAACATTAGCGGGAGACTCCTACGAGCAGTACTTC
V gene: TRBV6-1
clone size: few
J gene: TRBJ2-7
D gene: TRBD2

CDR3 protein: CASSYSGGEVPLEAFF
CDR3 DNA: TGTGCCAGCAGTTACTCGGGGGGAGAGGTCCCTCTTGAAGCTTTCTTT
V gene: TRBV6-5
clone size: NA
J gene: TRBJ1-1
D gene: NA

CDR3 protein: CASSSQATGVSNYGYTF
CDR3 DNA: TGTGCCAGCAGTTCCCAAGCGACAGGTGTTTCTAACTATGGCTACACCTTC
V gene: TRBV28
clone size: NA
J gene: TRBJ1-2
D gene: NA

CDR3 protein: CASSRDGGTEAFF
CDR3 DNA: TGTGCCAGCAGCCGCGATGGAGGGACTGAAGCTTTCTTT
V gene: TRBV7-8
clone size: NA
J gene: TRBJ1-1
D gene: NA

CDR3 protein: CASSQGLAQETQYF
CDR3 DNA: TGTGCCAGCAGTCAAGGACTAGCACAAGAGACCCAGTACTTC
V gene: TRBV6-6
clone size: NA
J gene: TRBJ2-5
D gene: TRBD2

CDR3 protein: CASSYGEEETQYF
CDR3 DNA: TGTGCCAGCAGTTACGGGGAGGAAGAGACCCAGTACTTC
V gene: TRBV6-5
clone size: NA
J gene: TRBJ2-5
D gene: NA

CDR3 protein: CATVGGGETQYF
CDR3 DNA: TGTGCCACCGTCGGGGGAGGAGAGACCCAGTACTTC
V gene: TRBV10-3
clone size: NA
J gene: TRBJ2-5
D gene: NA

CDR3 protein: CAISESNGYNEQFF
CDR3 DNA: TGTGCCATCAGTGAGTCCAACGGGTACAATGAGCAGTTCTTC
V gene: TRBV10-3
clone size: NA
J gene: TRBJ2-1
D gene: NA